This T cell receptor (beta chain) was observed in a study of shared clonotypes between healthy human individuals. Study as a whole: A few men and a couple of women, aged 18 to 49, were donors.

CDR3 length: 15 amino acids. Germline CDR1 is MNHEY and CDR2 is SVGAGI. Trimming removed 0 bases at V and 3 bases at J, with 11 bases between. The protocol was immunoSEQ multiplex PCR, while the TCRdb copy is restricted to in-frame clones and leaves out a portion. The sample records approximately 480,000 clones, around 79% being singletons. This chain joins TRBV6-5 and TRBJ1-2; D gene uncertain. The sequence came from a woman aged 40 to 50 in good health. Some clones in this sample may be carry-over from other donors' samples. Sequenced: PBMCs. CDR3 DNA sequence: TGTGCCAGCAGTTACTCTCACCTGTGGGACTATGGCTACACCTTC. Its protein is CASSYSHLWDYGYTF.